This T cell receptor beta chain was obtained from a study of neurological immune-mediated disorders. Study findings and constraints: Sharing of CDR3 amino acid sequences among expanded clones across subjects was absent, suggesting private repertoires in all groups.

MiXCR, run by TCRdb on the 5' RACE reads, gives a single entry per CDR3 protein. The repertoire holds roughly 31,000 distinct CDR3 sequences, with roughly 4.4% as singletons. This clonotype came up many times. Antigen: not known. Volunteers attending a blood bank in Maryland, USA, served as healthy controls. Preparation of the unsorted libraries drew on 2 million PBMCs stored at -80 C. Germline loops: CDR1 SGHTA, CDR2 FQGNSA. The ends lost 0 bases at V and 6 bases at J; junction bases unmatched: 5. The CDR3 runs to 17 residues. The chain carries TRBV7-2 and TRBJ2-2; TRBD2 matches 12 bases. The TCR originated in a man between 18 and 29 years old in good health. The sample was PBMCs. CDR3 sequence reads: CASSLAPSGGVSGELFF. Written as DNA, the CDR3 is TGTGCCAGCAGCTTAGCCCCTAGCGGGGGGGTATCCGGGGAGCTGTTTTTT.